These 25 T cell receptor beta chains were all obtained from the same sample, sequenced in a study of cytomegalovirus exposure and HLA in healthy donors. Use of 60 Vbeta and 13 Jbeta primers characterized the PCR. Profiling relied on immunoSEQ multiplex PCR, and the TCRdb table lists in-frame clones only, not all of them. The table shows 150,000 to 200,000 clones, with 60% to 80% occurring only once. The specimen sequenced was PBMCs. The receptors stem from a female donor in good health and CMV-seronegative.

The chain joins TRBV29-1 to TRBJ1-3; TRBD1 matches 9 bases. V was clipped by 5 bases and J by 2 bases; unmatched bases: 4. The CDR3 is 14 residues long. The germline V gene encodes CDR1 SQVTM and CDR2 ANQGSEA. The CDR3 sequence is CSVRQGGTGNTIYF. DNA of the CDR3: TGCAGCGTTCGACAGGGGGGGACTGGAAACACCATATATTTT.

The chain combines TRBV6-1 with TRBJ2-1; 8 bases agree with TRBD1. Germline CDR1 reads MNHNS; CDR2 reads SASEGT. The CDR3 spans 13 residues. Unmatched junction bases numbered 7, after V lost 6 bases and J lost 9 bases. CDR3 bases: TGTGCCAGCAGCCCGACAGGGGTGGGTGAGCAGTTCTTC. This translates into CASSPTGVGEQFF.

The J gene is TRBJ1-1, the V gene TRBV30; 7 bases match TRBD1. Germline loops: CDR1 GTSNPN, CDR2 SVGIG (reference sequence). Unmatched junction bases numbered 12, after V lost 2 bases and J lost 0 bases. The CDR3 runs to 17 residues. The CDR3 spells CAWSRGRTGVMNTEAFF. The CDR3 DNA sequence: TGTGCCTGGAGTCGAGGTCGGACAGGTGTTATGAACACTGAAGCTTTCTTT.

The V gene is TRBV7-2, the J gene TRBJ2-5; TRBD1 matches 8 bases. After removal of 1 base from V and 1 base from J, the junction contained 5 bases not matched to a gene. The CDR3 length is 16 residues. Germline V gene sequence: CDR1 SGHTA, CDR2 FQGNSA. CDR3 protein: CASSLDPGQGQETQYF. The CDR3 DNA sequence: TGTGCCAGCAGCTTAGATCCCGGACAGGGCCAAGAGACCCAGTACTTC.

This rearrangement joins TRBV28 to TRBJ2-5, with 12 bases lining up with TRBD2. The end of the DNA is better explained by TRBJ2-7, so the J call may be wrong. This CDR3 is 18 amino acids long. Per the germline V gene, CDR1 is MDHEN and CDR2 is SYDVKM. The CDR3 sequence is CASSSNYWTSGVSYEQYF. Here the CDR3 DNA reads TGTGCCAGCAGTTCGAACTACTGGACTAGCGGGGTATCCTACGAGCAGTACTTC.

This clone qualifies as medium-sized. The rearrangement uses TRBV6-4 and TRBJ2-3; 10 nucleotides match TRBD1. V gave up 2 bases and J gave up 4 bases; unmatched junction bases: 0. This CDR3 spans 14 amino acids. Germline V gives CDR1 MRHNA, CDR2 SNTAGT. This CDR3 is CASSDGQGADTQYF. As DNA, the CDR3 is TGTGCCAGCAGTGACGGACAGGGGGCAGATACGCAGTATTTT.

This chain connects TRBV28 to TRBJ2-5; 9 bases map to TRBD1. The CDR3 is 17 residues long. Trimming took 4 bases from V and 2 from J; bases not matched to a gene: 11. Per the germline V gene, CDR1 is MDHEN and CDR2 is SYDVKM. The CDR3 loop is CASSSQGALAIQETQYF. The CDR3 DNA reads TGTGCCAGCAGTTCACAGGGGGCACTAGCAATACAAGAGACCCAGTACTTC.

The chain joins TRBV2 to TRBJ1-6, with unresolved D. Trimming left V 5 bases short and J 5 bases short, with 16 bases between. The V gene's germline CDR1 is SNHLY and CDR2 FYNNEI. The CDR3 runs 16 residues. CDR3 protein: CASSPSRTGNNSPLHF. CDR3 nucleotides: TGTGCCAGCAGTCCGTCCCGGACGGGGAATAATTCACCCCTCCACTTT.

The chain uses TRBV19 and TRBJ1-1; D is undetermined. The CDR3 contains 16 residues. In germline, CDR1 is LNHDA, CDR2 SQIVND (reference sequence). V lost 4 bases, J lost 0 bases, and 15 bases lay in between. This chain's CDR3 is CASSRSGGGMNTEAFF. The CDR3 coding sequence is TGTGCCAGTAGTAGATCGGGCGGAGGGATGAACACTGAAGCTTTCTTT.

The genes are TRBV5-1 and TRBJ2-1, with TRBD2 matching over 9 bases. The CDR3 extends over 17 amino acids. Losses at the gene ends were 5 bases for V and 4 bases for J; bases not matched to a gene: 13. Germline V lookup: CDR1 SGHRS, CDR2 YFSETQ. CDR3 DNA sequence: TGCGCCAGCAGGCGAGCGGGAGGCCCCTCCTTATACAATGAGCAGTTCTTC. Translated: CASRRAGGPSLYNEQFF.

This chain uses TRBV2 with TRBJ1-2; D gene unclear. The CDR3 sequence is 15 residues long. Germline V gives CDR1 SNHLY, CDR2 FYNNEI. Trimming cost V 4 bases and J 2 bases, with 14 bases left between them. Written as DNA, the CDR3 is TGTGCCAGCAGTGCTTGGGCAGGCCCCAACTATGGCTACACCTTC. This encodes CASSAWAGPNYGYTF.

The chain joins TRBV19 to TRBJ1-2, with D perhaps matching TRBD1 (5 bases). V was clipped by 2 bases and J by 4 bases, with 17 bases between them. The CDR3 is 16 amino acids. In germline, CDR1 is LNHDA, CDR2 SQIVND (reference sequence). Here the CDR3 reads CASSIPVPIRGYGYTF. The CDR3 bases are TGTGCCAGTAGTATACCGGTTCCCATAAGGGGCTATGGCTACACCTTC.

The sample holds a few counts of this clone. The V and J genes are TRBV30 and TRBJ1-5; no reliable D call. Looked up from germline, CDR1 is GTSNPN and CDR2 is SVGIG (reference sequence). Trimming stripped 0 bases from V and 0 bases from J, with 6 bases between. The CDR3 spans 14 residues. CDR3 protein: CAWSVSGSNQPQHF. The CDR3 DNA reads as TGTGCCTGGAGTGTAAGCGGTAGCAATCAGCCCCAGCATTTT.

The chain couples TRBV19 to TRBJ2-3; 9 bases agree with TRBD1. V lost 8 bases and J lost 3; bases outside the gene matches: 6. Germline CDR1 is LNHDA and CDR2 is SQIVND (reference sequence). The CDR3 runs 14 residues. CDR3 sequence: CASQDRGKTDTQYF. DNA of the CDR3: TGTGCCAGTCAGGACAGGGGCAAGACAGATACGCAGTATTTT.

The rearrangement links TRBV5-6 to TRBJ2-3; tentative D call: TRBD1 (6 bases). V was shortened by 0 bases and J by 5 bases, with 13 bases between the two germline ends. Germline V lookup: CDR1 SGHDT, CDR2 YYEEEE. This CDR3 is 15 amino acids long. This chain's CDR3 is CASSLGQGKGDTQYF. For the CDR3, the DNA is TGTGCCAGCAGCTTGGGGCAGGGGAAGGGAGATACGCAGTATTTT. Complete variable domain (other parts from reference TRBV5-6 and TRBJ2-3): DAGVTQSPTHLIKTRGQQVTLRCSPKSGHDTVSWYQQALGQGPQFIFQYYEEEERQRGNFPDRFSGHQFPNYSSELNVNALLLGDSALYLCASSLGQGKGDTQYFGPGTRLTVL.

The chain recombines TRBV4-1 with TRBJ2-7; 9 bases agree with TRBD1. The CDR3 is 16 residues long. The V gene end was trimmed by 1 base and the J gene end by 0 bases; junction bases not matched to a gene: 4. Germline V gene data show CDR1 as MGHRA and CDR2 as YSYEKL. The CDR3 nucleotides read TGCGCCAGCAGCCAAGTATGGACAGGGGACTCCTACGAGCAGTACTTC. Amino acid sequence: CASSQVWTGDSYEQYF.

The chain links TRBV15 to TRBJ1-2; 9 bases are a match to TRBD1. CDR1 and CDR2 from the germline V gene are LNHNV and YYDKDF (reference sequence). The CDR3 spans 15 residues. V shed 5 bases and J 2 bases; nucleotides not matched to a gene: 6. The CDR3 sequence is CATSSRTGENYGYTF. The CDR3 DNA follows: TGTGCCACCAGCTCCCGGACAGGGGAGAACTATGGCTACACCTTC.

This chain links TRBV10-1 with TRBJ2-7; D possibly corresponds to TRBD2 (5 bases). The CDR3 has 14 residues. Germline values: CDR1 WNHNN, CDR2 SYGVQD (reference sequence). Trimming pared 6 bases from V and 4 bases from J, leaving 16 bases between. CDR3 protein: CASSPSGNLYEQYF. The CDR3 DNA is TGCGCCAGCAGCCCGAGCGGCAACTTATACGAGCAGTACTTC.

The gene calls are TRBV4-3 and TRBJ1-3; D might be TRBD1 (5 bases). Deletions cut 2 bases from V and 3 bases from J, with 17 bases between. The CDR3 runs to 17 residues. CDR1 is LGHNA, CDR2 YSLEER, per germline. DNA of the CDR3: TGCGCCAGCAGCCAACACGGGGAGGGGACCGTTGGAAACACCATATATTTT. The encoded protein is CASSQHGEGTVGNTIYF.

The chain recombines TRBV5-1 with TRBJ1-2; possibly TRBD1 for D (5 bases). The germline CDR1 and CDR2 sequences are SGHRS and YFSETQ. The CDR3 has 14 amino acids. V shed 4 bases and J shed 4 bases, with 14 bases lying between them. The CDR3 coding sequence is TGCGCCAGCAGCATGGACGGGGGTGCCTATGGCTACACCTTC. This sequence encodes CASSMDGGAYGYTF.

The genes are TRBV27 and TRBJ2-7; 10 nucleotides align to TRBD1. Trimming removed 6 bases from V and 2 bases from J; junction bases left unmatched: 10. CDR1 is MNHEY and CDR2 is SMNVEV in the germline V gene (reference sequence). The CDR3 runs to 16 residues. The CDR3 sequence is CASRDLIGQGAYEQYF. Written as DNA, the CDR3 is TGTGCCAGCAGGGACCTGATCGGACAGGGGGCCTACGAGCAGTACTTC.

This sequence joins TRBV19 and TRBJ2-7; TRBD2 matches at 9 bases. The V and J ends lost 8 bases and 1 base, in that order; junction bases with no gene match: 6. The CDR3 is made up of 14 amino acids. In germline, CDR1 is LNHDA, CDR2 SQIVND (reference sequence). CDR3 coding DNA: TGTGCCAGTGGGGCGGGGGGGGCTTCCTACGAGCAGTACTTC. This codes for CASGAGGASYEQYF.

This clone was seen a few times. The chain recombines TRBV7-2 with TRBJ2-3; 9 bases map to TRBD1. V trimming: 5 bases; J trimming: 1 base; junction bases outside the gene matches: 7. The CDR3 length is 16 residues. Germline CDR1 SGHTA, CDR2 FQGNSA. The chain's CDR3 is CASSPGQGRGTDTQYF. The CDR3 nucleotides read TGTGCCAGCAGCCCTGGACAGGGGAGGGGCACAGATACGCAGTATTTT.

The J gene is TRBJ2-7, the V gene TRBV4-1; 10 bases are a match to TRBD2. The germline V gene encodes CDR1 MGHRA and CDR2 YSYEKL. This CDR3 region has 16 residues. The V gene end was trimmed by 0 bases and the J gene end by 1 base; junction bases not matched to a gene: 3. As DNA, the CDR3 is TGCGCCAGCAGCCAAGACAGGACTAGCGGTTCCTACGAGCAGTACTTC. Encoded protein: CASSQDRTSGSYEQYF.

This clone appeared a few times. The chain joins TRBV5-1 to TRBJ2-5; 8 nucleotides align to TRBD1. The V gene's germline CDR1 is SGHRS and CDR2 YFSETQ. The J segment lost 13 bases and the V segment lost 0 bases, leaving 8 bases of the junction unmatched. The CDR3 sequence is 13 residues long. CDR3 amino acids: CASSLDAGGKGYF. The CDR3 nucleotides read TGCGCCAGCAGCTTGGATGCAGGGGGCAAGGGGTACTTC.